This TCR beta chain was retrieved from a study of shared clonotypes between healthy human individuals. As regards this clone: Its antigen remains unidentified.

Terminally differentiated effector memory CD45RA+ cells were left out of the naive CD8 fraction, which was CD45RO-negative and positively selected for CCR7. The authors ran the assay at deep level. An approximately 220 ng quantity of DNA, 25,000 to 30,000 T cell genomes, went into the sorted-subset replicate PCRs. Produced via immunoSEQ multiplex PCR; TCRdb's table is partial and in-frame only. In the table there are over 2 million clones, less than 95% of which are singletons. Overall study findings and caveats: Lower generation probabilities were found for non-shared clonotypes than for those shared by all four donors.

Sample: naive CD8+ T cells sorted from blood. This clonotype was obtained from a man in his late teens or twenties in good health.

CDR3 nucleotides: TGTGCCAGCAGCTTTCCAGTCGAGCAGTTCTTC. This sequence encodes CASSFPVEQFF. This sequence joins TRBV7-9 and TRBJ2-1; D remains ambiguous. The CDR3 has 11 amino acids. CDR1 is SEHNR, CDR2 FQNEAQ, per germline (reference sequence). V was pared by 3 bases and J by 10 bases, with 7 bases between.